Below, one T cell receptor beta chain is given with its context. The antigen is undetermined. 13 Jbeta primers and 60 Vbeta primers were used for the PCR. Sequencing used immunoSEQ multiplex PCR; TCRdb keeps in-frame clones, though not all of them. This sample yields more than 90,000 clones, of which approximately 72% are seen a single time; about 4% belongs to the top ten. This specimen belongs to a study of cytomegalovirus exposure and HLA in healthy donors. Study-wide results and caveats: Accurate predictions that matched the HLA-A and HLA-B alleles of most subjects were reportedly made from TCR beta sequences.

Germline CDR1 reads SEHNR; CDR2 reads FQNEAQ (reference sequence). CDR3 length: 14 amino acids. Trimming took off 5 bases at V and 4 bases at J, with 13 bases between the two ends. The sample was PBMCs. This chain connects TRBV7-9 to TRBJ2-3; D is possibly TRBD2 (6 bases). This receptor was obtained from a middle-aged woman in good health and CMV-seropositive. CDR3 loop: CASSPRLAPDTQYF. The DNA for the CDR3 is TGTGCCAGCAGCCCCCGCCTAGCGCCAGATACGCAGTATTTT.